Shown below are 14 T cell receptor beta chains from a single sample sequenced in a study of cytomegalovirus exposure and HLA in healthy donors. 13 Jbeta primers and 60 Vbeta primers were used for the PCR. Sequenced by immunoSEQ multiplex PCR; TCRdb stores in-frame clones only, minus some. Of some 150,000 clones in the sample, around 77% were seen once. The specimen sequenced was PBMCs. The source of these receptors is a man aged 25-40 years in good health and CMV-seropositive.

The rearrangement links TRBV5-6 to TRBJ2-5; 7 nucleotides match TRBD1. Germline-derived CDR1 and CDR2 are SGHDT and YYEEEE. This CDR3 spans 16 amino acids. V lost 1 base to trimming and J lost 3 bases; unmatched junction nucleotides: 9. DNA of the CDR3: TGTGCCAGCAGCTTGCTCAGGGGGTTAGGTAAAGAGACCCAGTACTTC. Translating it yields CASSLLRGLGKETQYF.

The chain carries TRBV18 and TRBJ1-4; 7 bases map to TRBD1. CDR1 and CDR2 from the germline V gene are KGHSH and LQKENI. V shed 3 bases and J 1 base; nucleotides not matched to a gene: 2. There are 15 residues in the CDR3. The CDR3 nucleotides are TGTGCCAGCTCACCCCGGGACAGAACTAATGAAAAACTGTTTTTT. This codes for CASSPRDRTNEKLFF. Complete variable domain (other parts from reference TRBV18 and TRBJ1-4): NAGVMQNPRHLVRRRGQEARLRCSPMKGHSHVYWYRQLPEEGLKFMVYLQKENIIDESGMPKERFSAEFPKEGPSILRIQQVVRGDSAAYFCASSPRDRTNEKLFFGSGTQLSVL.

V is TRBV11-1 and J is TRBJ1-2; 11 bases line up with TRBD1. Germline CDR1 SGHAT, CDR2 FQDESV (reference sequence). The CDR3 totals 15 residues. V lost 4 bases, J lost 8 bases, and 9 bases stayed unmatched. CDR3 residues: CASSWTGTGGRGYTF. In DNA form, the CDR3 reads TGTGCCAGCAGCTGGACCGGGACAGGGGGTAGAGGCTACACCTTC. The complete variable domain, with remaining parts taken from reference TRBV11-1 and TRBJ1-2, reads EAEVAQSPRYKITEKSQAVAFWCDPISGHATLYWYRQILGQGPELLVQFQDESVVDDSQLPKDRFSAERLKGVDSTLKIQPAELGDSAMYLCASSWTGTGGRGYTFGSGTRLTVV.

This clone has a handful of counts. The V gene is TRBV4-1, the J gene TRBJ2-7; 9 bases line up with TRBD1. Germline values: CDR1 MGHRA, CDR2 YSYEKL. With 4 bases clipped from V and 4 bases from J, the junction kept 5 bases outside the gene matches. The CDR3 spans 14 residues. The CDR3 sequence: CASSLDRGIYEQYF. CDR3 coding DNA: TGCGCCAGCAGCCTCGACAGGGGGATTTACGAGCAGTACTTC.

The chain uses TRBV29-1 and TRBJ2-7; TRBD1 aligns across 10 bases. V lost 7 bases, J lost 5 bases, and 14 bases stayed unmatched. The CDR3 sequence is 15 residues long. CDR1 and CDR2 from the germline V gene are SQVTM and ANQGSEA. CDR3 sequence (DNA): TGCAGCGCAGCCGGGATTAGGGACAGGGGCGACGAGCAGTACTTC. This sequence encodes CSAAGIRDRGDEQYF.

V and J are TRBV29-1 and TRBJ1-4; 7 nucleotides line up with TRBD1. This CDR3 region has 14 residues. V gave up 5 bases and J gave up 7 bases; unmatched junction bases: 10. Germline assignment: CDR1 SQVTM and CDR2 ANQGSEA. The CDR3 DNA follows: TGCAGCGTTCGGTCGGGACAGTCAAGTGAAAAACTGTTTTTT. This gives the protein CSVRSGQSSEKLFF.

The chain recombines TRBV27 with TRBJ2-7, with a weak D call TRBD2 (6 bases). Trimming left V 2 bases short and J 2 bases short, with 13 bases between. The CDR3 covers 15 residues. The V gene's germline CDR1 is MNHEY and CDR2 SMNVEV (reference sequence). The CDR3 DNA reads TGTGCCAGCAGTTTACGGGGGACCCCGGCCTACGAGCAGTACTTC. It yields the protein CASSLRGTPAYEQYF.

This clone was seen only once. J is TRBJ1-5 and V is TRBV4-1, with 10 bases matching TRBD1. CDR1 MGHRA and CDR2 YSYEKL come from the germline V gene. With V trimmed by 1 base and J by 6 bases, 6 bases remained unmatched. The CDR3 runs to 16 residues. For the CDR3, the DNA is TGCGCCAGCAGCCAAGGGGGACAGGGGATGGGTCAGCCCCAGCATTTT. The encoded protein is CASSQGGQGMGQPQHF.

This chain links TRBV30 with TRBJ2-7; 8 bases line up with TRBD1. V lost 5 bases, J lost 3 bases, and 9 bases stayed unmatched. Germline V gene lookup returns CDR1 GTSNPN and CDR2 SVGIG (reference sequence). CDR3 length: 14 amino acids. CDR3 sequence reads: CAWGGRQGRYEQYF. CDR3 sequence (DNA): TGTGCCTGGGGGGGGAGACAGGGGCGCTACGAGCAGTACTTC.

This chain uses TRBV30 with TRBJ1-5, with D possibly being TRBD1 (6 bases). CDR1 GTSNPN and CDR2 SVGIG come from the germline V gene (reference sequence). V lost 5 bases and J 7 bases, leaving 18 bases between the germline ends. This CDR3 contains 14 residues. The CDR3 DNA follows: TGTGCCTGGGAGCCAGGGGATAAAGGACAGCCCCAGCATTTT. Translated, it gives CAWEPGDKGQPQHF. Together with reference TRBV30 and TRBJ1-5, the CDR3 gives the full variable domain: SQTIHQWPATLVQPVGSPLSLECTVEGTSNPNLYWYRQAAGRGLQLLFYSVGIGQISSEVPQNLSASRPQDRQFILSSKKLLLSDSGFYLCAWEPGDKGQPQHFGDGTRLSIL.

J is TRBJ1-1 and V is TRBV6-5; 9 bases are a match to TRBD1. The germline V gene encodes CDR1 MNHEY and CDR2 SVGAGI. Trimming took 4 bases from V and 8 from J; bases not matched to a gene: 2. The CDR3 consists of 12 residues. In DNA form, the CDR3 reads TGTGCCAGCAGTTGGACAGGGGAGGAAGCTTTCTTT. This translates into CASSWTGEEAFF.

On this clone itself: In the same sample, other DNA sequences code for this CDR3. The V call is TRBV7-9, the J call TRBJ2-3, with 11 bases matching TRBD2. Trimming took 3 bases from V and 3 from J; bases not matched to a gene: 5. Germline CDR1 reads SEHNR; CDR2 reads FQNEAQ (reference sequence). The CDR3 extends over 16 amino acids. This chain's CDR3 is CASSFVSGGATDTQYF. The CDR3 DNA reads TGTGCCAGCAGCTTCGTTAGCGGGGGGGCGACAGATACGCAGTATTTT.

This chain links TRBV6-6 with TRBJ2-7; 8 bases align to TRBD2. Germline V gives CDR1 MNHNY, CDR2 SVGAGI (reference sequence). The ends lost 6 bases at V and 2 bases at J; junction bases unmatched: 6. This CDR3 has 14 amino acids. CDR3 in amino acids: CASSAGTRAYEQYF. In DNA form, the CDR3 reads TGTGCCAGCAGCGCCGGGACTAGGGCCTACGAGCAGTACTTC.

V and J are TRBV19 and TRBJ1-5; D remains ambiguous. CDR1 is LNHDA and CDR2 is SQIVND in the germline V gene (reference sequence). CDR3 size: 13 residues. V dropped 3 bases and J dropped 3 bases, with 6 bases sitting between them. The CDR3: CASSITANQPQHF. In DNA, the CDR3 is TGTGCCAGTAGTATCACAGCCAATCAGCCCCAGCATTTT. The full variable domain, completed using reference TRBV19 and TRBJ1-5, is DGGITQSPKYLFRKEGQNVTLSCEQNLNHDAMYWYRQDPGQGLRLIYYSQIVNDFQKGDIAEGYSVSREKKESFPLTVTSAQKNPTAFYLCASSITANQPQHFGDGTRLSIL.